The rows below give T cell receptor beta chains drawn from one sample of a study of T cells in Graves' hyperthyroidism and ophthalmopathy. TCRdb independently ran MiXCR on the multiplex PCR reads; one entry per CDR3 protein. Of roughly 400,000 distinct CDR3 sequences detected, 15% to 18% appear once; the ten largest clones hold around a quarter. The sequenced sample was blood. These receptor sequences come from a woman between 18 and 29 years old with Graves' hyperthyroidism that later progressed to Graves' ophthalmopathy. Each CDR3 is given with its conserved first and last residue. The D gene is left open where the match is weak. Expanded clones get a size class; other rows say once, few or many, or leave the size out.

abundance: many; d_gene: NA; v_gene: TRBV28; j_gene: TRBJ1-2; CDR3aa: CASSLSPEYGYTF; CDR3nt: TGTGCCAGCAGTTTAAGTCCTGAGTATGGCTACACCTTC
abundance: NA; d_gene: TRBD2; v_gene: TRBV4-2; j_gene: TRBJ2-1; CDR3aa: CASSPGTSGRAIHEQFF; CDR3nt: TGTGCCAGCAGCCCCGGGACTAGCGGGAGGGCCATACATGAGCAGTTCTTC
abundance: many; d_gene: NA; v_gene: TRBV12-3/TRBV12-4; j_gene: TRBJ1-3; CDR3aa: CASSFRPSGNTIYF; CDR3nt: TGTGCCAGCAGTTTTCGGCCGTCTGGAAACACCATATATTTT
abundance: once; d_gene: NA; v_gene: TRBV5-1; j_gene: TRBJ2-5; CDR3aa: CASSFQGWETQYF; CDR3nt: TGCGCCAGCAGCTTCCAGGGTTGGGAGACCCAGTACTTC
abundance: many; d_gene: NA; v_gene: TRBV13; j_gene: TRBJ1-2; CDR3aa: CASSWGTGRDYGYTF; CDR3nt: TGTGCCAGCAGCTGGGGCACAGGGAGGGACTATGGCTACACCTTC
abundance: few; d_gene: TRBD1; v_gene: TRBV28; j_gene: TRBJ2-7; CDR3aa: CASSKGALYEQYF; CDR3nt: TGTGCCAGCAGTAAGGGGGCGCTTTACGAGCAGTACTTC
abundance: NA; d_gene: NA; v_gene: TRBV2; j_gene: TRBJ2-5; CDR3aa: CASISGDPLKETQYF; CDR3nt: TGTGCCAGCATATCCGGAGACCCCCTAAAGGAGACCCAGTACTTC
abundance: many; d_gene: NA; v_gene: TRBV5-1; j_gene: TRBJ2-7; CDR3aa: CASSVGHTYEQYF; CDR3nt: TGCGCCAGCAGTGTGGGACACACCTACGAGCAGTACTTC
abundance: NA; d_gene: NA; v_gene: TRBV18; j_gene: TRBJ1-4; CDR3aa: CASSPRGGKQINEKLFF; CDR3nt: TGTGCCAGCTCACCACGCGGGGGCAAACAGATTAATGAAAAACTGTTTTTT
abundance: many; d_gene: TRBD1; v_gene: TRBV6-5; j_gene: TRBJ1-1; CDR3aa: CASSYTGQGGAEAFF; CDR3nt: TGTGCCAGCAGTTACACCGGACAGGGGGGAGCTGAAGCTTTCTTT
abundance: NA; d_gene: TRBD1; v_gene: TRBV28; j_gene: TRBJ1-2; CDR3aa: CASIPRTGGFGYTF; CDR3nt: TGTGCCAGCATACCCCGGACAGGGGGATTTGGCTACACCTTC
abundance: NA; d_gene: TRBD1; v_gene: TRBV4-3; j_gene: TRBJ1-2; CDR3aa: CASSQDPGQVGYGYTF; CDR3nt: TGCGCCAGCAGCCAAGATCCGGGACAGGTCGGATATGGCTACACCTTC
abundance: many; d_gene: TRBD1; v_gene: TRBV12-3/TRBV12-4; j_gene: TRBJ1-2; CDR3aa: CASSQGTVYGYTF; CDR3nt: TGTGCCAGCAGTCAAGGGACAGTCTATGGCTACACCTTC
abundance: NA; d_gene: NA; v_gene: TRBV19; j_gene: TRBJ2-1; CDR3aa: CASGIVGRSFDEQFF; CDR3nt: TGTGCCAGTGGTATAGTAGGCAGAAGCTTTGATGAGCAGTTCTTC
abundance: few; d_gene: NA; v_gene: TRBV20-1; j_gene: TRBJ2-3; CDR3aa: CSARGLVFTDTQYF; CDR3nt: TGCAGTGCTAGAGGACTAGTGTTCACAGATACGCAGTATTTT
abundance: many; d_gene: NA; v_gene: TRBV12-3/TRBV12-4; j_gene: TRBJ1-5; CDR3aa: CASGGGSNQPQHF; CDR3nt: TGTGCCAGCGGGGGGGGTAGCAATCAGCCCCAGCATTTT
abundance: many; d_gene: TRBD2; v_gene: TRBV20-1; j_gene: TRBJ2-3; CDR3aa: CSVPTSGRAGGTDTQYF; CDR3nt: TGCAGTGTTCCGACTAGCGGGAGGGCCGGAGGCACAGATACGCAGTATTTT
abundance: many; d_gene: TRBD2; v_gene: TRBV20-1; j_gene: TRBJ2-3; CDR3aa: CSASNLAGGADTQYF; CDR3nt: TGCAGTGCTAGTAACCTAGCGGGAGGGGCAGATACGCAGTATTTT
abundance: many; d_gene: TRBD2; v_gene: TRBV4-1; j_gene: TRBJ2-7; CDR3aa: CASSRLAGGPYEQYF; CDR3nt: TGCGCCAGCAGCAGACTAGCGGGAGGGCCGTACGAGCAGTACTTC
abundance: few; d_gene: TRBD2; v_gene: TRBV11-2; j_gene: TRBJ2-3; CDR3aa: CASSLESSGRFSGTQYF; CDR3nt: TGTGCCAGCAGCTTAGAGTCTAGCGGGAGGTTCTCCGGTACGCAGTATTTT
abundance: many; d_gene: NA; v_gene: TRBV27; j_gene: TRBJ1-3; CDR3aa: CASSLGTRTVVSGNTIYF; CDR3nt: TGTGCCAGCAGTTTGGGGACCCGGACGGTCGTCTCTGGAAACACCATATATTTT
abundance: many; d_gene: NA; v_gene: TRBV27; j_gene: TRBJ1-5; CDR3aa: CASRGGSNQPQHF; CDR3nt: TGTGCCAGCAGGGGCGGTAGCAATCAGCCCCAGCATTTT
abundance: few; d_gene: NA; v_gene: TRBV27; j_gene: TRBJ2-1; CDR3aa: CASSLWGPYSSYNEQFF; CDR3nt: TGTGCCAGCAGTTTATGGGGACCTTATAGCTCCTACAATGAGCAGTTCTTC
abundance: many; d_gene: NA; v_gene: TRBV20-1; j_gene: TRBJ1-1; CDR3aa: CSARDDRTATEAFF; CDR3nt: TGCAGTGCTAGAGACGACCGGACGGCCACTGAAGCTTTCTTT
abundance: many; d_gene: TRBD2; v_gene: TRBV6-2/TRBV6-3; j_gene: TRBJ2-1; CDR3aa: CASRRTSGRASNEQFF; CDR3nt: TGTGCCAGCAGACGGACGAGCGGGAGGGCCTCAAATGAGCAGTTCTTC
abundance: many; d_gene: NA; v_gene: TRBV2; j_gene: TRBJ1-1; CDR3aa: CASIEYQGNTEAFF; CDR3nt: TGTGCCAGCATCGAATATCAGGGGAACACTGAAGCTTTCTTT
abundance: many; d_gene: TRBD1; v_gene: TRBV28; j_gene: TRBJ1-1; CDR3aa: CASSSDRGDTEAFF; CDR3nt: TGTGCCAGCAGTTCCGACAGGGGAGACACTGAAGCTTTCTTT
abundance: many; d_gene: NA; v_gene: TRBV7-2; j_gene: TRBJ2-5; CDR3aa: CASSLAIGQKETQYF; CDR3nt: TGTGCCAGCAGCTTAGCGATAGGACAGAAAGAGACCCAGTACTTC
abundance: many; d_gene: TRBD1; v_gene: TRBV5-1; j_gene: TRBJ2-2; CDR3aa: CASSLGQTNTGELFF; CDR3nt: TGCGCCAGCAGCCTGGGACAGACGAACACCGGGGAGCTGTTTTTT
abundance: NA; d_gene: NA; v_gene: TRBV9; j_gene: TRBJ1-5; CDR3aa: CASSEDSSYQPQHF; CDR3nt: TGTGCCAGCAGTGAGGACAGCTCATATCAGCCCCAGCATTTT
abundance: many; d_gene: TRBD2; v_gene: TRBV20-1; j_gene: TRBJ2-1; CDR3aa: CSGWTSGKGNEQFF; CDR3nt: TGCAGTGGGTGGACTAGCGGGAAGGGCAATGAGCAGTTCTTC
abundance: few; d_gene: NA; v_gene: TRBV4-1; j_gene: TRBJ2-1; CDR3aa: CASSQEGPYNEQFF; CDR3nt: TGCGCCAGCAGCCAAGAAGGGCCTTACAATGAGCAGTTCTTC
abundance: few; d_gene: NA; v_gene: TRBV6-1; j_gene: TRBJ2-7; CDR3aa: CASSSPDNPYEQYF; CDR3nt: TGTGCCAGCAGTTCCCCCGATAATCCCTACGAGCAGTACTTC
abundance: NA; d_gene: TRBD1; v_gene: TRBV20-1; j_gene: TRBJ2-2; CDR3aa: CSARDRGNTGELFF; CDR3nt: TGCAGTGCGAGGGACAGGGGGAACACCGGGGAGCTGTTTTTT
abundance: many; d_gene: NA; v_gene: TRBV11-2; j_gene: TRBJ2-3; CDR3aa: CASSFSATTAAVRTDTQYF; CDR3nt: TGTGCCAGCAGCTTTTCGGCAACAACAGCCGCCGTTCGCACAGATACGCAGTATTTT
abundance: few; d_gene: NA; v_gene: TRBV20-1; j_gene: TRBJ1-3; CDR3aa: CSAEGRSGNTIYF; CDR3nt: TGCAGTGCCGAAGGGAGGTCTGGAAACACCATATATTTT
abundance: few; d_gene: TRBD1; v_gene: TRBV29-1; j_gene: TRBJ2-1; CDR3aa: CSVVPGQSYNEQFF; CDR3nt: TGCAGCGTTGTTCCGGGACAGTCCTACAATGAGCAGTTCTTC
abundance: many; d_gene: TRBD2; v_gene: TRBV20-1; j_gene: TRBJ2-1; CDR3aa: CSARSPGLADSLDEQFF; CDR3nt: TGCAGTGCTAGATCCCCGGGACTAGCGGATTCCTTGGATGAGCAGTTCTTC
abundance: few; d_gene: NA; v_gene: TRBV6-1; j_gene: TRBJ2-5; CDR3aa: CASSSTQGRGETQYF; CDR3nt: TGTGCCAGCAGTAGTACCCAGGGGCGAGGGGAGACCCAGTACTTC
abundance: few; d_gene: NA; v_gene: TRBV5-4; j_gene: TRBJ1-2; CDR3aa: CASSLRSGQNYGYTF; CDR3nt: TGTGCCAGCAGCTTGAGGTCAGGACAGAACTATGGCTACACCTTC
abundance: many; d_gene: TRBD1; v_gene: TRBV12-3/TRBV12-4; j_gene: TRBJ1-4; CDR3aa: CATGQGFEKLFF; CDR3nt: TGTGCCACGGGACAGGGGTTTGAAAAACTGTTTTTT
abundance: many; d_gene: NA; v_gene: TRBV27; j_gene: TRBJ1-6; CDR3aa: CASTSLFYGDFYNSPLHF; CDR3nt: TGTGCCAGCACTTCCCTCTTTTACGGAGACTTCTATAATTCACCCCTCCACTTT
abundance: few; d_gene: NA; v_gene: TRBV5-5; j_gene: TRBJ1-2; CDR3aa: CASSLVQSYGYTF; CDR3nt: TGTGCCAGCAGCTTGGTACAGAGCTATGGCTACACCTTC
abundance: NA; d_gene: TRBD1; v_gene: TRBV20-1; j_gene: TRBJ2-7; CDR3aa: CSARYTGGSYEQYF; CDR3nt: TGCAGTGCTAGATACACAGGGGGCTCCTACGAGCAGTACTTC
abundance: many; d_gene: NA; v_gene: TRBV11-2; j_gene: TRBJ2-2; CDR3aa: CASSLVRGPAGELFF; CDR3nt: TGTGCCAGCAGCTTAGTAAGGGGCCCCGCCGGGGAGCTGTTTTTT
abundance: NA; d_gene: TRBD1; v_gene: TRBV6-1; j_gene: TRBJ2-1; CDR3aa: CASSLSQGDRYNEQFF; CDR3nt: TGTGCCAGCAGTTTATCACAGGGGGATAGATACAATGAGCAGTTCTTC